What follows is one TCR beta chain and its context. Its antigen is undetermined. V lost 4 bases and J 4 bases, leaving 7 bases between the germline ends. The CDR3 spans 12 residues. The V gene's germline CDR1 is SNHLY and CDR2 FYNNEI. The method was immunoSEQ multiplex PCR; TCRdb's version includes in-frame clones alone and lacks a portion of them. The profile shows 25,000 to 35,000 clones, around 89% of them singletons. The sample is drawn from a study of regulatory and conventional T cells in RAG deficiency. Notes on the study in general: In Omenn syndrome, sorted "Tregs" may be peripherally activated cells.

This sample was also put to use in a study of regulatory T cells. Per that paper: Amplification used 52 TRBV primers and 13 TRBJ primers.

The rearrangement uses TRBV2 and TRBJ1-2, with no clear D. Sequencing was carried out using CD8+ T cells sorted from blood. The TCR originated in a human donor in good health. The CDR3 region has the DNA TGTGCCAGCAGTGGGGCAGTCTATGGCTACACCTTC. As protein: CASSGAVYGYTF.